A single sample gave rise to the 2 T cell receptor beta chains below, sequenced in a study of response to subunit inactivated influenza vaccine. Each CDR3 protein gets one entry after TCRdb re-called the RT-PCR reads with MiXCR. The sample lists about 570,000 distinct CDR3 sequences; approximately 10% were seen once. This sample also belongs to another study, concerning T cells expressing NK-cell markers. That paper notes: Scientists made TCR beta cDNA using 5'RACE template switching with UMIs.

Sequencing was performed on PBMCs from blood, taken on the day of vaccination. These receptors were taken from a man aged 50 to 60 who received an inactivated influenza vaccine.

In this sample, this clonotype turned up a few times. The chain is built from TRBV7-2 and TRBJ2-3; tentatively, D is TRBD2 (6 bases). The CDR3 runs 16 residues. The germline V and J ends were trimmed by 5 bases and 0 bases, with 15 bases remaining between them. The germline V gene encodes CDR1 SGHTA and CDR2 FQGNSA. Here the CDR3 reads CASSPLGGGSTDTQYF. CDR3 DNA: TGTGCCAGCAGCCCCCTGGGGGGAGGTAGCACAGATACGCAGTATTTT.

This clonotype was detected a few times. The V and J genes are TRBV20-1 and TRBJ2-1; the match to TRBD2 covers 8 bases. CDR1 and CDR2 (germline): DFQATT, SNEGSKA (reference sequence). J lost 3 bases, V lost 0 bases, and 7 bases had no gene match. The CDR3 extends over 16 amino acids. The CDR3 DNA sequence: TGCAGTGCTAGAGATACGGGGGGGAGAAGCTACAATGAGCAGTTCTTC. It encodes CSARDTGGRSYNEQFF.